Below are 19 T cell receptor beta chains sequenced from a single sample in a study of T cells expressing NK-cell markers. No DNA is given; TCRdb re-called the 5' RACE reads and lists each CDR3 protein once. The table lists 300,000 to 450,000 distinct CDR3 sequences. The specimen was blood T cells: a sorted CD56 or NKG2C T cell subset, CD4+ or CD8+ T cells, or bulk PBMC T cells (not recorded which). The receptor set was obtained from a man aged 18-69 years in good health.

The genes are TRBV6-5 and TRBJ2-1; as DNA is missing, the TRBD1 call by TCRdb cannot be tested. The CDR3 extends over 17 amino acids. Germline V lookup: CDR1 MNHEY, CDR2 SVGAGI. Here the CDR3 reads CASSYSGVASAYNEQFF.

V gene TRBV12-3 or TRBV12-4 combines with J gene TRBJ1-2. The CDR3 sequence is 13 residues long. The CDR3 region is CASSYSDNYGYTF.

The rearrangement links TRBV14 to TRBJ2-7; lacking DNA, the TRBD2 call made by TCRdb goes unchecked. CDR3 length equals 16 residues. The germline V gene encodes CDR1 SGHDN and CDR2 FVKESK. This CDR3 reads CASSQARRAGVYEQYF.

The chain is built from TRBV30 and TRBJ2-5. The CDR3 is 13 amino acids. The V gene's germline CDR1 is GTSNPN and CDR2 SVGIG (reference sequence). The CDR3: CAWMADPIGTQYF. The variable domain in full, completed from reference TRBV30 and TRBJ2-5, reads SQTIHQWPATLVQPVGSPLSLECTVEGTSNPNLYWYRQAAGRGLQLLFYSVGIGQISSEVPQNLSASRPQDRQFILSSKKLLLSDSGFYLCAWMADPIGTQYFGPGTRLLVL.

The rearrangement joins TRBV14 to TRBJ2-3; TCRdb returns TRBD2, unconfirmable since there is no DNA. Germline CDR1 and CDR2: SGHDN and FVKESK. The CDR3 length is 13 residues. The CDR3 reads CASSPLTSTAQYF.

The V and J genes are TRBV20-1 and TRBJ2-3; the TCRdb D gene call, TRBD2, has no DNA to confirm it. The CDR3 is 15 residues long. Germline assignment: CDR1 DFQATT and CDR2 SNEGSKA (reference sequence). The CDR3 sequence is CSASVASGGSDTQYF.

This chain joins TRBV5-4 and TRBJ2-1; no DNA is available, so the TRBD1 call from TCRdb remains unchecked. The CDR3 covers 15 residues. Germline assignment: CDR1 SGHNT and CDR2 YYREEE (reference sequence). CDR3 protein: CASSSYGAGYNEQFF. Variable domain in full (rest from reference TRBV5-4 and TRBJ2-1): ETGVTQSPTHLIKTRGQQVTLRCSSQSGHNTVSWYQQALGQGPQFIFQYYREEENGRGNFPPRFSGLQFPNYSSELNVNALELDDSALYLCASSSYGAGYNEQFFGPGTRLTVL.

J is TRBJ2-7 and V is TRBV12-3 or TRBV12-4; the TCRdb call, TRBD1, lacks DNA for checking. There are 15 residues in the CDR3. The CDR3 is CASSAPTGPRLKQYF.

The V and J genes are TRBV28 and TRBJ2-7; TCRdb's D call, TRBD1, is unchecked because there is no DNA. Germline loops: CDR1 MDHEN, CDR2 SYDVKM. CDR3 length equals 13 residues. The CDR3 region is CASSLLQGYEQYF.

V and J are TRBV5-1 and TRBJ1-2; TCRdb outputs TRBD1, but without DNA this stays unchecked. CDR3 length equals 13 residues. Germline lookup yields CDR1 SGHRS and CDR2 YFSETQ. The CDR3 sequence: CASSPETGRGYTF.

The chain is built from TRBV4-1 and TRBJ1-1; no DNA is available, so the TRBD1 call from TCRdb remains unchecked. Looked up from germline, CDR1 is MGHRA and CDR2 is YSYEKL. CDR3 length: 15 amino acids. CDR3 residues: CASSHVFQGYTEAFF.

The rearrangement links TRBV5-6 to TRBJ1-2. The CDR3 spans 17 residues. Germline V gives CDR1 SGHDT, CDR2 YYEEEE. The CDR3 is CASSLDPTRRFNYGYTF.

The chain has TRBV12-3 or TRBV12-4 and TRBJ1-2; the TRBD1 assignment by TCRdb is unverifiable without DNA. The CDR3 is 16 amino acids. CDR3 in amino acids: CASSFGQRSGNYGYTF.

This CDR3 reads CASSTLSMREKLFF. The chain combines TRBV6-1 with TRBJ1-4. Germline lookup yields CDR1 MNHNS and CDR2 SASEGT. The CDR3 contains 14 residues.

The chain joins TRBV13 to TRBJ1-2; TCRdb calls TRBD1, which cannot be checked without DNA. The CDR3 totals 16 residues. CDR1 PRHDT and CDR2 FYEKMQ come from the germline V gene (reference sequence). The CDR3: CASSLTGDPLGYGYTF.

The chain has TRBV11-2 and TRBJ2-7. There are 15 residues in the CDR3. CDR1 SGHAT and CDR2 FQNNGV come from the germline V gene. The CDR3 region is CASSFAETPSYEQYF.

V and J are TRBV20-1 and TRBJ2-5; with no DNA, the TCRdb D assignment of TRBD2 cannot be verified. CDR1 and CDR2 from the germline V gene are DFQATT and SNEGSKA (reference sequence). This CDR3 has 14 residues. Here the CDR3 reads CSARGGGGQETQYF.

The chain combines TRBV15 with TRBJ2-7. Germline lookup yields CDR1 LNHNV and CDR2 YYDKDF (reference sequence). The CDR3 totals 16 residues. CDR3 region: CATSREGLWRTSEQYF.

The CDR3 loop is CASSLAERRFF. The chain recombines TRBV7-2 with TRBJ2-1. The germline V gene encodes CDR1 SGHTA and CDR2 FQGNSA. The CDR3 is made up of 11 amino acids.